The present T cell receptor (beta chain) was sequenced within a study of regulatory T cells in long-lasting Graves disease. iRepertoire HTBI primers and Arm-PCR of CDR3 regions built TCR beta libraries. TCRdb reprocessed the multiplex PCR reads via MiXCR and lists one record per CDR3 protein. Of roughly 470,000 distinct CDR3 sequences in the sample, less than 25% are singletons; the top ten hold 6.5% to 10%. Described time point: persistent/refractory GD, antithyroid drugs over 5 years with positive TRAb. RNA extracted from PBMCs served as the sequencing template. This clonotype was seen only a few times. The input for sequencing was peripheral blood mononuclear cells (PBMCs), taken when the disease was refractory, from a patient treated with antithyroid drugs. The clonotype was recovered from a female donor with Graves disease.

CDR3 in amino acids: CSVERRQRETQYF. The DNA for the CDR3 is TGCAGCGTTGAAAGGCGGCAGCGAGAGACCCAGTACTTC. The chain couples TRBV29-1 to TRBJ2-5, with D uncertain. Germline CDR1 is SQVTM and CDR2 is ANQGSEA. V dropped 2 bases and J dropped 4 bases, with 11 bases sitting between them. CDR3 length: 13 amino acids.